This T cell receptor beta chain was retrieved from a study of radiation and T cells in renal cell carcinoma. Overall study findings and caveats: Irradiated tumors held more dominant CDR3 motifs than control tumors. In nephrectomy-only tumors, top 100 clonotypes averaged roughly 43%, versus about 50% irradiated.

Per germline, CDR1 SGHDT and CDR2 YYEEEE. The V gene lost 5 bases and the J gene lost 7 bases, with 22 bases spanning the gap. There are 17 residues in the CDR3. The treatment: treatment-naive control, cytoreductive nephrectomy. This renal cell carcinoma was of the clear cell type. Control tumor donors were several females and 11 males, median age around 57 years. Details on this clone: The target antigen is unknown.

TCRdb's copy holds only in-frame clones and misses some; the assay was immunoSEQ multiplex PCR. The sample lists some 20,000 clones; around 57% were seen once. The V gene is TRBV5-6, the J gene TRBJ1-6; tentative D call: TRBD1 (5 bases). The TCR originated in a human donor with renal cell carcinoma. The specimen was tumor tissue, collected from a patient whose treatment was nephrectomy without radiotherapy. Here the CDR3 DNA reads TGTGCCAGCAGTGGGGTCGAGTTGGGACGGGGAAATTCACCCCTCCACTTT. Amino acid sequence: CASSGVELGRGNSPLHF.